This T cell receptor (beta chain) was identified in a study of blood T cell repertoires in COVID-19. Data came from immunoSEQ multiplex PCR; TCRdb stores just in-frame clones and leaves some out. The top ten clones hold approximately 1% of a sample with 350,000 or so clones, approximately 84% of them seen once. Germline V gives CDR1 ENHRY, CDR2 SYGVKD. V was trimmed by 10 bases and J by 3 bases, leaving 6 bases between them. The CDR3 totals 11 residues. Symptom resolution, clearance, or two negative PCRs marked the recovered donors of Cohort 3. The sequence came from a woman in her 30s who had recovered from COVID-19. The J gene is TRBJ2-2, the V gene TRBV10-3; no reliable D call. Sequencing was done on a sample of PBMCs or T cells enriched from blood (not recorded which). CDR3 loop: CATTHTGELFF. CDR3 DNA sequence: TGTGCCACCACTCACACCGGGGAGCTGTTTTTT.